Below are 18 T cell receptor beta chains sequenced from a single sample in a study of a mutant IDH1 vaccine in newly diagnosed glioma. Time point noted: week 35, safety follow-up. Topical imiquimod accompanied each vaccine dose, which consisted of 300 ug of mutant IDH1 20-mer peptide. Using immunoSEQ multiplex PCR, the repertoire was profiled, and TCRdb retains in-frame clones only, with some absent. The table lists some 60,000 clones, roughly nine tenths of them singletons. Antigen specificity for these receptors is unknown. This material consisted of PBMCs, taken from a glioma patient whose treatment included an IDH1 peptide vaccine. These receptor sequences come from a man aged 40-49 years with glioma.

CDR3 DNA: TGTGCCAGCAGCCCGCGGGACTCTAATGAAAAACTGTTTTTT. Amino acid sequence: CASSPRDSNEKLFF. The rearrangement joins TRBV6-6 to TRBJ1-4, with a tentative D call TRBD1 (5 bases). V lost 6 bases, J lost 3 bases, and 11 bases lay in between. The germline CDR1 and CDR2 sequences are MNHNY and SVGAGI (reference sequence). This CDR3 is 14 amino acids long.

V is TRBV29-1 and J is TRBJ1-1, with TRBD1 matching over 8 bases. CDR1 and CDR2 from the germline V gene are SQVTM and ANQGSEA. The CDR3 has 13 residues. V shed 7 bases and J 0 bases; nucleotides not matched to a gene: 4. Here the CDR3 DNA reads TGCAGCGCACGACAGGGGTTGAACACTGAAGCTTTCTTT. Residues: CSARQGLNTEAFF. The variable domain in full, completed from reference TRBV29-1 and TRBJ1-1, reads SAVISQKPSRDICQRGTSLTIQCQVDSQVTMMFWYRQQPGQSLTLIATANQGSEATYESGFVIDKFPISRPNLTFSTLTVSNMSPEDSSIYLCSARQGLNTEAFFGQGTRLTVV.

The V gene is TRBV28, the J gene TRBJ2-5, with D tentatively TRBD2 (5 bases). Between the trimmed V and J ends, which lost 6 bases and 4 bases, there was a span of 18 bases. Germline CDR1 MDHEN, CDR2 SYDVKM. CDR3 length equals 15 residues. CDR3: CASRLSPGGGETQYF. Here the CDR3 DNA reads TGTGCCAGCAGGCTATCGCCCGGAGGTGGAGAGACCCAGTACTTC.

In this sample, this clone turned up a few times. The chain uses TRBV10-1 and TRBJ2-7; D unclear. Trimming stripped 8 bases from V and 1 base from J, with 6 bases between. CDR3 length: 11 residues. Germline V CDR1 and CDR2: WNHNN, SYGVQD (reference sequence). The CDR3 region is CASLFSYEQYF. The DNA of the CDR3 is TGCGCCAGCCTCTTTTCCTACGAGCAGTACTTC.

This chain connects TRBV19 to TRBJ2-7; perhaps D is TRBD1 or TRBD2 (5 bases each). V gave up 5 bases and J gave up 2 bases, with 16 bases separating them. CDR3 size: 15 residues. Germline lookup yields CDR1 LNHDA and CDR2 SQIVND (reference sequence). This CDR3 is CASSRPGRLTYEQYF. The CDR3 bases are TGTGCCAGTAGTCGGCCGGGACGTTTAACCTACGAGCAGTACTTC.

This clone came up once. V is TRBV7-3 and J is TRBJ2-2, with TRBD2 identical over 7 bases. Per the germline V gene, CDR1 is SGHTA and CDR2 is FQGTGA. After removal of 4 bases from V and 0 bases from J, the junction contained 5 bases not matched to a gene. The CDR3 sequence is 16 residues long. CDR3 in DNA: TGTGCCAGCAGCTCAAAGGCGGGAGCGAACACCGGGGAGCTGTTTTTT. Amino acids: CASSSKAGANTGELFF.

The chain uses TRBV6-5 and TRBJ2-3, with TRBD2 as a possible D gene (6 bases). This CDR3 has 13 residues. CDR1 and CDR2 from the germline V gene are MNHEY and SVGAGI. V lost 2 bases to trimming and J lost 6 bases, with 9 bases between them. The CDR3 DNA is TGTGCCAGCAGTTACACGGGAGTTGATACGCAGTATTTT. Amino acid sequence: CASSYTGVDTQYF.

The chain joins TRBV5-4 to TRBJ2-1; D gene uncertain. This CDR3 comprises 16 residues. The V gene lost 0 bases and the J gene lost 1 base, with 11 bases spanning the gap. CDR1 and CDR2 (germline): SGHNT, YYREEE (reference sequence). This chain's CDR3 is CASSLAVGPSYNEQFF. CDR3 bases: TGTGCCAGCAGCTTGGCCGTAGGACCTTCCTACAATGAGCAGTTCTTC.

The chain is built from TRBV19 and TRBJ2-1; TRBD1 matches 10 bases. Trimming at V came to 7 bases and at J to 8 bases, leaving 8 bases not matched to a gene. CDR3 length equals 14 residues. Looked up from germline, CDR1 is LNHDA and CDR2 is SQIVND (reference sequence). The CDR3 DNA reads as TGTGCCAGTACCCGGGACAGGGGAATCGATGAGCAGTTCTTC. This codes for CASTRDRGIDEQFF.

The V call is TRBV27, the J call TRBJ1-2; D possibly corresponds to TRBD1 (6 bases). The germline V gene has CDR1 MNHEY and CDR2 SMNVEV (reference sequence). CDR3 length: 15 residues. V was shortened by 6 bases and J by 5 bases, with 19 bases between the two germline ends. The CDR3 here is CASREVGRQGYGYTF. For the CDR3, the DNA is TGTGCCAGCAGGGAGGTTGGTCGTCAGGGGTATGGCTACACCTTC.

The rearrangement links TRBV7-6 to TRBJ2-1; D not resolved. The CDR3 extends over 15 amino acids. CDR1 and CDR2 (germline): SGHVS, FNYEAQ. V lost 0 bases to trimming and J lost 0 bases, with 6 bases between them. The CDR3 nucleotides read TGTGCCAGCAGCTTAGCGGGTAGCTCCTACAATGAGCAGTTCTTC. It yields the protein CASSLAGSSYNEQFF.

CDR3: CASTSRRTRTYNEQFF. The DNA of the CDR3 is TGTGCCAGCACATCACGGCGGACTAGGACCTACAATGAGCAGTTCTTC. The chain is built from TRBV11-2 and TRBJ2-1; 7 positions agree with TRBD2. Trimming at V came to 7 bases and at J to 2 bases, leaving 11 bases not matched to a gene. The CDR3 loop spans 16 amino acids. CDR1 is SGHAT and CDR2 is FQNNGV in the germline V gene.

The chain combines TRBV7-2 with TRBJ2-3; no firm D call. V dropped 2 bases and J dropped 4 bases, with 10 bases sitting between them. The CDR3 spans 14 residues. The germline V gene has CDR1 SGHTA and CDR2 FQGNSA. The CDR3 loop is CASSLYASADTQYF. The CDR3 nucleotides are TGTGCCAGCAGCTTATACGCTTCCGCAGATACGCAGTATTTT.

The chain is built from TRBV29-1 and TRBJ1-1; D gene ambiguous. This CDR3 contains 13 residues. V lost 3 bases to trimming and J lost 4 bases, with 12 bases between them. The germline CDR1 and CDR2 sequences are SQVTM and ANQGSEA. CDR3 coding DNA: TGCAGCGTTGAGGATTCGAAATTCACTGAAGCTTTCTTT. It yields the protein CSVEDSKFTEAFF.

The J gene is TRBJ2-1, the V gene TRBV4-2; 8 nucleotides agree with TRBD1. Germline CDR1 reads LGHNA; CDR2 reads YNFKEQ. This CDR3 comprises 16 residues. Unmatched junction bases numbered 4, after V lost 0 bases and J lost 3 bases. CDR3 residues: CASSQDITGGYNEQFF. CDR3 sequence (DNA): TGTGCCAGCAGCCAAGATATCACAGGGGGCTACAATGAGCAGTTCTTC.

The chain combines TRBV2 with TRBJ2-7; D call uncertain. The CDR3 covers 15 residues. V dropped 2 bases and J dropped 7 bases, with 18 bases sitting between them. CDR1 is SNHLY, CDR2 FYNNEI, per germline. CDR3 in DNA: TGTGCCAGCAGTGAAATCCCCCTTCCCGTTAGGGAGCAGTACTTC. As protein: CASSEIPLPVREQYF.

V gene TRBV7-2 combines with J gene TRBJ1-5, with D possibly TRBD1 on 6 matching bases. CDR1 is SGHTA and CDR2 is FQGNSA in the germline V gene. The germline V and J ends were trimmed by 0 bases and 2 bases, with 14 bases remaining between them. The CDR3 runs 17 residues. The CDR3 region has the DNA TGTGCCAGCAGCTTAGCGGGAGGGGGGGCGGGCAATCAGCCCCAGCATTTT. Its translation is CASSLAGGGAGNQPQHF.

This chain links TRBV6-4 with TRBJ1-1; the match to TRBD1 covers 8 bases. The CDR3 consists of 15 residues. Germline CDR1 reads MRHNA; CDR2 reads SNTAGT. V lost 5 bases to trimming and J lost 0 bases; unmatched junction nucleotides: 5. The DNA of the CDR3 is TGTGCCAGCAGTCCCGGGACAGGCATGAACACTGAAGCTTTCTTT. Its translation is CASSPGTGMNTEAFF.